The 8 T cell receptor beta chains below were found in one sample sequenced in a study of T cells in Graves' hyperthyroidism and ophthalmopathy (dated by TCRdb to about 2019). Receptor amplification or capture employed multiplex PCR. The run used an Illumina HiSeq 2000. TCR beta CDR3 regions were amplified from RNA transcripts. A first-round RT-PCR of the TCR CDR3 used the HTBI primer set with the Qiagen OneStep RT-PCR kit. Using fastp trimming at Q25 and MiXCR clonotype assembly, TCRdb reanalyzed the public sequencing data and kept in-frame beta chains. CDR3 protein duplicates are merged, each entry listing the most common genes and DNA. For this sample there are a few hundred thousand distinct CDR3 sequences; around 20% appear just once. The top ten constitute more than 20% of the sample. The sequencing input was blood. These receptors all come from a man younger than 35 with Graves' hyperthyroidism.

This clonotype was seen ten or more times. A much more abundant neighbour one base away suggests this may be a read error. This CDR3 reads CVSSQTGARETQYF. The CDR3 DNA follows: TGTGTCAGCAGCCAAACAGGGGCGCGGGAGACCCAGTACTTC. The gene calls are TRBV6-1 and TRBJ2-5; 7 nucleotides agree with TRBD1. Germline lookup yields CDR1 MNHNS and CDR2 SASEGT. This CDR3 contains 14 residues.

This chain uses TRBV20-1 with TRBJ1-1; TRBD1 is a possible D gene (6 bases). This CDR3 contains 16 residues. Germline V gene lookup returns CDR1 DFQATT and CDR2 SNEGSKA (reference sequence). Trimming shortened V by 1 base and J by 3 bases, and 18 bases separated the two germline ends. The DNA of the CDR3 is TGCAGTGCTAGAGCCAAATTGGGGGCATTGTACACTGAAGCTTTCTTT. This translates into CSARAKLGALYTEAFF.

This clonotype was picked up one time. The V call is TRBV6-1, the J call TRBJ2-7, with a tentative D call TRBD2 (6 bases). The CDR3 runs 14 residues. V lost 3 bases and J lost 2, with 11 bases in between. Looked up from germline, CDR1 is MNHNS and CDR2 is SASEGT. CDR3 bases: TGTGCCAGCAGTGAGACTAGGAGGGCCTACGAGCAGTACTTC. This sequence encodes CASSETRRAYEQYF.

In this sample, this clonotype turned up a few times. V gene TRBV15 combines with J gene TRBJ2-4; TRBD1 aligns across 8 bases. This CDR3 is 13 amino acids long. The germline gives CDR1 LNHNV, CDR2 YYDKDF (reference sequence). J gave up 9 bases and V 4 bases, and 5 bases lay outside the gene matches. CDR3 loop: CATSTGGRGIQYF. For the CDR3, the DNA is TGTGCCACCAGCACAGGGGGCCGGGGCATTCAGTACTTC.

V is TRBV5-4 and J is TRBJ2-5; perhaps D is TRBD1 or TRBD2 (7 bases each). The CDR3 extends over 15 amino acids. Between the trimmed V and J ends, which lost 0 bases and 5 bases, there was a span of 14 bases. CDR1 and CDR2 from the germline V gene are SGHNT and YYREEE (reference sequence). CDR3 sequence reads: CASSLGQGGKETQYF. The DNA of the CDR3 is TGTGCCAGCAGCTTGGGACAGGGAGGGAAGGAGACCCAGTACTTC.

The table lists this clonotype with many counts. The CDR3 DNA reads as TGTGCCAGCCGACGGACAGGGCAGAACACCGGGGAGCTGTTTTTT. Protein sequence: CASRRTGQNTGELFF. This chain connects TRBV6-1 to TRBJ2-2, with 8 bases identical to TRBD1. V was clipped by 8 bases and J by 1 base; unmatched bases: 6. The germline CDR1 and CDR2 sequences are MNHNS and SASEGT. This CDR3 contains 15 residues.

This clonotype was recorded many times. The chain is built from TRBV5-1 and TRBJ2-4, with 9 bases matching TRBD1. V lost 4 bases to trimming and J lost 8 bases; unmatched junction nucleotides: 7. Germline lookup yields CDR1 SGHRS and CDR2 YFSETQ. The CDR3 covers 14 residues. The CDR3 spells CASSLTGGKHIQYF. As DNA, the CDR3 is TGCGCCAGCAGCCTCACAGGGGGCAAGCACATTCAGTACTTC.

This clonotype was recorded many times. J is TRBJ1-5 and V is TRBV15, with TRBD1 matching 7 bases. The CDR3 is 13 residues long. The junction had 5 bases not matched to a gene; V was cut back by 9 bases and J by 3 bases. In germline, CDR1 is LNHNV, CDR2 YYDKDF (reference sequence). The CDR3 DNA is TGTGCCACTGGACAGGATCTCAATCAGCCCCAGCATTTT. Amino acid sequence: CATGQDLNQPQHF.